These T cell receptor beta chains were read from a single sample in a study of blood T cell repertoires in COVID-19. This table comes from immunoSEQ multiplex PCR, and its TCRdb copy is limited to in-frame clones, with some not included. Of fewer than 400,000 clones listed, about nine tenths are singletons. The sequencing sample was made of PBMCs or T cells enriched from blood (not recorded which). All receptors come from a young woman who had recovered from COVID-19. Each CDR3 is given with its conserved first and last residue. A D gene is named only where the DNA matches it firmly. Not every row has a clone size; where given, it reads once, few, many or a size class.

D	V	J	size	DNA	CDR3
.	TRBV6-2/TRBV6-3	TRBJ2-7	.	TGTGCCAGCAGTTACTCGATACTAGCCACCTACGAGCAGTACTTC	CASSYSILATYEQYF
.	TRBV4-3	TRBJ1-1	.	TGCGCCAGCAGCCAAGTCTCAGGGATTTACACTGAAGCTTTCTTT	CASSQVSGIYTEAFF
.	TRBV5-6	TRBJ2-3	.	TGTGCCAGCAGCGCGTATAGCGGAAACACAGATACGCAGTATTTT	CASSAYSGNTDTQYF
TRBD1	TRBV7-3	TRBJ2-2	.	TGTGCCAGCAGCACGTCAGGGGGCACCGGGGAGCTGTTTTTT	CASSTSGGTGELFF
TRBD1	TRBV3-1/TRBV3-2	TRBJ1-1	.	TGTGCCAGCAGCCCGTCCCGGGACAGGGCTGAAGCTTTCTTT	CASSPSRDRAEAFF
TRBD1	TRBV30	TRBJ2-3	few	TGTGCCTGGAGCCAAACAGGGGGCGGGTTAGATACGCAGTATTTT	CAWSQTGGGLDTQYF
TRBD2	TRBV20-1	TRBJ2-7	.	TGCAGTGCTAGTGATGCGCGGGGGTACGAGCAGTACTTC	CSASDARGYEQYF
TRBD1	TRBV13	TRBJ1-3	.	TGTGCCAGCAGCCCTCCGACAGGGAACACCATATATTTT	CASSPPTGNTIYF
TRBD2	TRBV7-9	TRBJ2-3	.	TGTGCCAGCAGCTTACGGGGGGAGGGGCTCGGCACAGATACGCAGTATTTT	CASSLRGEGLGTDTQYF
.	TRBV4-3	TRBJ2-3	.	TGCGCCAGCAGCCCCGACCCGAGGGGGGATACGCAGTATTTT	CASSPDPRGDTQYF
TRBD1	TRBV28	TRBJ1-1	.	TGTGCCAGCAGCTTGACAGGGGAAGGGACTGAAGCTTTCTTT	CASSLTGEGTEAFF
TRBD2	TRBV15	TRBJ2-2	.	TGTGCCACCAGCAGAGATCTAGCGGGGGGGTCTCTAAACAGCGGGGAGCTGTTTTTT	CATSRDLAGGSLNSGELFF
.	TRBV28	TRBJ2-7	.	TGTGCCAGCAGTTTACAGGGGCCGCCCCCTTACGAGCAGTACTTC	CASSLQGPPPYEQYF
.	TRBV12-3/TRBV12-4	TRBJ1-1	.	TGTGCCAGCAGAACAGGGTACACTGAAGCTTTCTTT	CASRTGYTEAFF
TRBD2	TRBV24-1	TRBJ2-5	.	TGTGCCACCAGTGATTTGGTAGCGGGAGATAGAGAGACCCAGTACTTC	CATSDLVAGDRETQYF
.	TRBV6-6	TRBJ2-6	.	TGTGCCAGCAGTACCCACAGCTCTGGGGCCAACGTCCTGACTTTC	CASSTHSSGANVLTF
.	TRBV28	TRBJ1-2	.	TGTGCCAGCAGTTTCCCTCGACATTTTAACTATGGCTACACCTTC	CASSFPRHFNYGYTF
TRBD1	TRBV28	TRBJ2-7	.	TGTGCCAGCATCCACAGGGGAAGTAGAGAGCAGTACTTC	CASIHRGSREQYF
TRBD1	TRBV19	TRBJ1-2	.	TGTGCCAGTAGCATAGGACAGGTTCGAACAGCTAACTATGGCTACACCTTC	CASSIGQVRTANYGYTF
TRBD2	TRBV5-6	TRBJ2-1	.	TGTGCCAGCCGCAGGGTAGCGGGAGTGGACAATGAGCAGTTCTTC	CASRRVAGVDNEQFF
.	TRBV10-3	TRBJ1-5	.	TGTGCCACGAAGGGGGAAGCGAGCAATCAGCCCCAGCATTTT	CATKGEASNQPQHF
TRBD2	TRBV7-9	TRBJ2-1	.	TGTGCCAGCAGCCCAGGGACTAGCGGGGGCCGGAGCTCCTACAATGAGCAGTTCTTC	CASSPGTSGGRSSYNEQFF
TRBD1	TRBV28	TRBJ2-7	.	TGTGCCAGCACTCCTGCGGGACAGGGGAAGGGCGAGCAGTACTTC	CASTPAGQGKGEQYF
.	TRBV10-3	TRBJ2-1	.	TGTGCCATCAACGAGGGTGGTGAGCAGTTCTTC	CAINEGGEQFF
TRBD2	TRBV7-2	TRBJ2-7	.	TGTGCCAGCAGCCCAACTAGCGTTATTACCTACGAGCAGTACTTC	CASSPTSVITYEQYF
.	TRBV7-8	TRBJ1-5	.	TGTGCCAGCAGGGAGGCAGGTTTTAGCAATCAGCCCCAGCATTTT	CASREAGFSNQPQHF
TRBD1	TRBV29-1	TRBJ1-1	.	TGCAGCGTGATGTTGACAGGGGGCGCGGGGGGCACTGAAGCTTTCTTT	CSVMLTGGAGGTEAFF
TRBD1	TRBV3-1/TRBV3-2	TRBJ1-2	.	TGTGCCAGCAGCCCCGGACAGGGGGCGGTTAACTATGGCTACACCTTC	CASSPGQGAVNYGYTF
TRBD1	TRBV7-8	TRBJ2-1	.	TGTGCCAGCAGTCGCTGGACAGGGTACAATGAGCAGTTCTTC	CASSRWTGYNEQFF
TRBD1	TRBV27	TRBJ2-2	.	TGTGCCAGCAGTTTTAAAGGGACAGGGGACACCGGGGAGCTGTTTTTT	CASSFKGTGDTGELFF
TRBD1	TRBV6-2/TRBV6-3	TRBJ1-5	.	TGTGCCAGCAGCAAGTACAGGGGTGGCAATCAGCCCCAGCATTTT	CASSKYRGGNQPQHF